This T cell receptor beta chain was identified in a study of blood T cell repertoires in COVID-19. Across the whole study: T cells, B-cell-depleted T cells, or PBMCs supplied cDNA or gDNA.

Sequenced by immunoSEQ multiplex PCR; TCRdb stores in-frame clones only, minus some. This repertoire shows some 150,000 clones, more than 70% found once; its top ten account for about 8%. The CDR3 covers 17 residues. Trimming took off 2 bases at V and 0 bases at J, with 13 bases between the two ends. Germline CDR1 SGHDN, CDR2 FVKESK. This receptor was obtained from a woman aged 55-70 years with acute or convalescent COVID-19. Sequenced sample: peripheral blood. The chain uses TRBV14 and TRBJ2-2; D is perhaps TRBD1 (5 bases). The CDR3 DNA reads TGTGCCAGCAGCCAACTTAGACAGATCCCGAACACCGGGGAGCTGTTTTTT. Translation: CASSQLRQIPNTGELFF. The full variable domain, its missing parts supplied by reference TRBV14 and TRBJ2-2, is EAGVTQFPSHSVIEKGQTVTLRCDPISGHDNLYWYRRVMGKEIKFLLHFVKESKQDESGMPNNRFLAERTGGTYSTLKVQPAELEDSGVYFCASSQLRQIPNTGELFFGEGSRLTVL.